A selection of T cell receptor beta chains follows, all from one sample in a study of persistence of HIV-infected CD4 T cells. Here immunoSEQ multiplex PCR was the method, and the copy in TCRdb shows in-frame clones only, minus some. The sample contains about 46,000 clones, 75% to 90% of which appear only once. For these TCRs, the target antigens are not known. Source: CD4+ T cells sorted from PBMCs after approximately 19-hour stimulation, taken from a patient who received antiretroviral therapy. These TCRs come from an adult woman with HIV who was CMV-seropositive. Both conserved end residues are part of each CDR3. D genes are given only for firm matches. For some rows the clone size is stated as once, few or many, or as a class when expanded; others skip it.

D gene: .
J gene: TRBJ1-1
clone size: .
V gene: TRBV29-1
CDR3 protein: CSVTSSGTEAFF
CDR3 DNA: TGCAGCGTGACCTCTTCGGGCACTGAAGCTTTCTTT

D gene: .
J gene: TRBJ1-1
clone size: .
V gene: TRBV2
CDR3 protein: CASSFQDYMNTEAFF
CDR3 DNA: TGTGCCAGCAGTTTTCAGGATTACATGAACACTGAAGCTTTCTTT

D gene: TRBD1
J gene: TRBJ1-3
clone size: .
V gene: TRBV5-4
CDR3 protein: CASSRSTGLSGNTIYF
CDR3 DNA: TGTGCCAGCAGCCGCTCGACAGGGCTCTCTGGAAACACCATATATTTT

D gene: .
J gene: TRBJ1-1
clone size: few
V gene: TRBV7-9
CDR3 protein: CASSLTELNTEAFF
CDR3 DNA: TGTGCCAGCAGCTTGACAGAGCTGAACACTGAAGCTTTCTTT

D gene: TRBD1
J gene: TRBJ2-7
clone size: once
V gene: TRBV7-9
CDR3 protein: CASSWGQGEGEQYF
CDR3 DNA: TGTGCCAGCAGCTGGGGACAGGGGGAGGGTGAGCAGTACTTC

D gene: .
J gene: TRBJ1-2
clone size: once
V gene: TRBV18
CDR3 protein: CASSPPGGDYGYTF
CDR3 DNA: TGTGCCAGCTCACCACCGGGGGGGGACTATGGCTACACCTTC

D gene: TRBD1
J gene: TRBJ2-3
clone size: .
V gene: TRBV27
CDR3 protein: CASSLGARGLTDTQYF
CDR3 DNA: TGTGCCAGCAGTTTAGGGGCCAGGGGGCTTACAGATACGCAGTATTTT

D gene: .
J gene: TRBJ1-1
clone size: few
V gene: TRBV29-1
CDR3 protein: CSVAAGQLNTEAFF
CDR3 DNA: TGCAGCGTTGCGGCGGGGCAGTTGAACACTGAAGCTTTCTTT

D gene: .
J gene: TRBJ2-1
clone size: few
V gene: TRBV29-1
CDR3 protein: CSVNTGTGYNEQFF
CDR3 DNA: TGCAGCGTCAATACCGGGACTGGATACAATGAGCAGTTCTTC

D gene: TRBD2
J gene: TRBJ2-3
clone size: .
V gene: TRBV15
CDR3 protein: CATSREGGGNTDTQYF
CDR3 DNA: TGTGCCACCAGCAGAGAGGGCGGGGGGAACACAGATACGCAGTATTTT

D gene: .
J gene: TRBJ2-1
clone size: .
V gene: TRBV10-1
CDR3 protein: CASSEGDNEQFF
CDR3 DNA: TGCGCCAGCAGTGAGGGAGACAATGAGCAGTTCTTC

D gene: TRBD1
J gene: TRBJ1-2
clone size: .
V gene: TRBV7-2
CDR3 protein: CASSGQGSYGYTF
CDR3 DNA: TGTGCCAGCAGCGGACAGGGGAGCTATGGCTACACCTTC

D gene: TRBD1
J gene: TRBJ2-7
clone size: .
V gene: TRBV7-2
CDR3 protein: CASSLVRSRGRSYEQYF
CDR3 DNA: TGTGCCAGCAGCTTAGTGCGAAGCAGGGGGCGGAGCTACGAGCAGTACTTC

D gene: TRBD1
J gene: TRBJ1-5
clone size: .
V gene: TRBV19
CDR3 protein: CASSPGQGQGQPQHF
CDR3 DNA: TGTGCCAGTAGTCCCGGACAGGGGCAGGGTCAGCCCCAGCATTTT

D gene: .
J gene: TRBJ1-2
clone size: .
V gene: TRBV12-3/TRBV12-4
CDR3 protein: CASSRDRGHGYTF
CDR3 DNA: TGTGCCAGCAGCCGGGACCGAGGCCATGGCTACACCTTC

D gene: TRBD2
J gene: TRBJ2-3
clone size: .
V gene: TRBV5-1
CDR3 protein: CASSSLAGAADTQYF
CDR3 DNA: TGCGCCAGCAGCTCTCTAGCGGGAGCGGCAGATACGCAGTATTTT

D gene: TRBD1
J gene: TRBJ2-7
clone size: .
V gene: TRBV24-1
CDR3 protein: CATSDPGTGRDEQYF
CDR3 DNA: TGTGCCACCAGTGACCCCGGGACAGGGAGGGACGAGCAGTACTTC

D gene: TRBD2
J gene: TRBJ2-7
clone size: .
V gene: TRBV5-6
CDR3 protein: CASSFRLAGGREQYF
CDR3 DNA: TGTGCCAGCAGCTTCAGACTAGCGGGGGGGCGGGAGCAGTACTTC

D gene: TRBD2
J gene: TRBJ2-5
clone size: .
V gene: TRBV30
CDR3 protein: CAWRPLGTSGAETQYF
CDR3 DNA: TGTGCCTGGAGGCCCCTCGGGACTAGCGGGGCGGAGACCCAGTACTTC